The clone carrying this TCR beta chain was counted a few times. Its antigen is not known. TCR cDNA, made by 5'RACE template switching, carried an added universal primer site and UMIs. TCRdb used MiXCR to reprocess the 5' RACE reads, holding one entry per CDR3 protein. Found here are almost 600,000 distinct CDR3 sequences, about 14% of them singletons; the top ten hold roughly 13%. The record originates from a study of T cells after yellow fever vaccination. Overall study results and limits: Most clones from primary vaccination were detected again post-booster (about 96% CD4, 88% CD8). Bulk-population clonotypes that are abundant could appear as contaminants in FACS-sorted repertoires. Secondary responses were weaker yet peaked faster, day 5 versus 15.

Germline CDR1 is SGHVS and CDR2 is FQNEAQ. V shed 4 bases, J shed 8 bases, and the junction held 10 bases outside the gene matches. This CDR3 is built from 15 residues. V usage is TRBV7-8 and J usage is TRBJ2-1; 8 nucleotides match TRBD2. The sequence derives from a man in his thirties or forties who received the YFV17D yellow fever vaccine. Sequences were derived from PBMCs, sampled on the day of the yellow fever booster vaccination. The CDR3 is CASSYRLARKDEQFF. The DNA for the CDR3 is TGTGCCAGCAGCTATAGACTAGCGAGGAAGGATGAGCAGTTCTTC.